These T cell receptor beta chains were read from a single sample in a study of T cells in localized non-small cell lung cancer. Clones were read by immunoSEQ multiplex PCR, and TCRdb kept only the in-frame ones, dropping some. The sample includes around 2,900 clones, more than 20% of them seen just once. This specimen was lung tumor tissue, taken before any cancer treatment. The receptors derive from a man between 35 and 75 years old with stage III lung adenocarcinoma. Each CDR3 is given without its conserved first and last residue.

v_gene,CDR3aa
TRBV11-3,ASSLAVRGLGEQY
TRBV19,ASKNLPPNGSPEAF
TRBV6-8,ASSYSEGQNTLYDEQY
TRBV11-3,ASSLRVTGGSYEQY
TRBV29-1,SVVSTGEKLF
TRBV18,ASSSINRFAF
TRBV6-8,ASSWTSGGPGDEQF
TRBV29-1,SVVGTSPRYT
TRBV6-8,ASSEAGTRSANVLT
TRBV6-8,ASSYSKLADEQY
TRBV6-8,ASSGLAGYEQY
TRBV30,ASDSYNSPLH
TRBV11-3,ASSLGQGKETQY
TRBV9,ASSPSVLRQETQY
TRBV11-3,ASSSPTSGGRGEQY
TRBV5-1,ASSIYTGGGTEAF
TRBV19,ASNGGRGSPLH
TRBV11-3,ASSLDLGTPHGYT
TRBV1,ASSQDQGTPGNEQF
TRBV6-8,ASRGRQGTAYEQY
TRBV9,ASSSPGQLRT
TRBV30,AWSVKPDTQY
TRBV1,ASSQETGRLNTEAF
TRBV14,ASSQVAGIGYGYT
TRBV30,AWSRQGFTDTQY
TRBV15,ATKTYIRDRGHRQAKNIQY
TRBV6-8,ASSTSTGTGANVLT
TRBV6-8,ASSYGTHEQF
TRBV30,AWSKKTNRVIQPQH
TRBV9,ASTPDRAETQY
TRBV30,AWSAGQAREQY
TRBV11-3,ASYNTGGPLVTQY
TRBV19,ASSLQGAANEKLF
TRBV9,ASSHNGGGANVLT
TRBV11-3,ASSLRPGDTEAF
TRBV7-5,ASRRTGTGDTGELF
TRBV18,ASSPTGSNYGYT
TRBV12-5,ASGLGTITDTQY
TRBV19,ASSIAGGASDLAKNIQY
TRBV14,ASSSRGLEQY
TRBV11-3,ASSSAGGRDEKLF
TRBV9,ASSVEPSGGAYEQY
TRBV11-3,ASSLFGGSYGYT
TRBV6-8,ASTDRLNTEAF
TRBV6-8,ASSQGGGGSTEAF